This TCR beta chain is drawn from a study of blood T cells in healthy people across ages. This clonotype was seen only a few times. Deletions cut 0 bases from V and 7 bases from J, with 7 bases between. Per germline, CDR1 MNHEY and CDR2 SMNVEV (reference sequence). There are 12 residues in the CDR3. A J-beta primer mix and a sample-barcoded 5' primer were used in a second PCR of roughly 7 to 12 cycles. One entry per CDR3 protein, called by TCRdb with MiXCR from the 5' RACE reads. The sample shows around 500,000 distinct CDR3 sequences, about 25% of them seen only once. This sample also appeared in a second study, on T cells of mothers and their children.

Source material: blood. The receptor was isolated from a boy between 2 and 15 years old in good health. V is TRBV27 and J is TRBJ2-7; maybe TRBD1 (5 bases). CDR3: CASSLSGVEQYF. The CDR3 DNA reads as TGTGCCAGCAGTTTATCAGGGGTTGAGCAGTACTTC.